One T cell receptor (beta chain) is described in this entry. The antigen is unknown. The record originates from a study of cytomegalovirus exposure and HLA in healthy donors. Regarding donors, all were healthy bone marrow donors. Amplification used 60 Vbeta primers and 13 Jbeta primers. Libraries were prepared by immunoSEQ multiplex PCR; TCRdb keeps only in-frame clonotypes and omits some of them. This sample's table reports 50,000 to 80,000 clones. Study results and limitations: With further analysis later on, most CMV-associated TCR beta chains appeared HLA-restricted. Accurate HLA-A and HLA-B prediction from TCR beta sequences was reported for most subjects. Analyses of presence and absence presupposed an approximately uniform sequencing depth across donors.

V was pared by 4 bases and J by 0 bases, with 13 bases between. The CDR3 sequence is 16 residues long. The germline V gene has CDR1 SGDLS and CDR2 YYNGEE. This receptor was identified in a woman aged 18-30 years in good health and CMV-seronegative. J is TRBJ2-2 and V is TRBV9, with D possibly matching TRBD2 (6 bases). The specimen was PBMCs. CDR3: CASSPQWGANTGELFF. As DNA, the CDR3 is TGTGCCAGCAGCCCTCAGTGGGGGGCGAACACCGGGGAGCTGTTTTTT.